These 24 T cell receptor beta chains originate from one sample sequenced in a study of human T cells and chemical hapten exposure. TCRdb re-called the RACE reads through MiXCR, storing one row per CDR3 protein. This table has tens of thousands of distinct CDR3 sequences, approximately 9.7% appearing once. The time point here: healthy volunteer bleed at 2 weeks. RNA extraction used unfractionated whole blood as the source of total RNA. The sequenced sample consisted of whole blood. These receptors were obtained from a female donor in good health. Some clones in this sample may be carry-over from other donors' samples.

This chain links TRBV2 with TRBJ2-1; no firm D call. V gave up 6 bases and J gave up 2 bases, with 5 bases separating them. The CDR3 contains 12 residues. CDR1 is SNHLY and CDR2 is FYNNEI in the germline V gene. CDR3 residues: CASRGAYNEQFF. In DNA form, the CDR3 reads TGTGCCAGCAGAGGAGCCTACAATGAGCAGTTCTTC.

This clonotype was counted only a few times. The chain links TRBV5-4 to TRBJ2-3; TRBD2 aligns across 12 bases. Trimming at V came to 5 bases and at J to 3 bases, leaving 4 bases not matched to a gene. Per the germline V gene, CDR1 is SGHNT and CDR2 is YYREEE (reference sequence). The CDR3 has 15 residues. CDR3 sequence: CASREGTSGTDTQYF. The CDR3 nucleotides read TGTGCCAGCAGAGAAGGGACTAGCGGGACAGATACGCAGTATTTT.

This clonotype was seen at least ten times. The chain has TRBV29-1 and TRBJ1-1; D gene unclear. Looked up from germline, CDR1 is SQVTM and CDR2 is ANQGSEA. The CDR3 sequence is 13 residues long. The CDR3 region has the DNA TGCACCCTAGGAAGGGCCCGAAACACTGAAGCTTTCTTT. Protein product: CTLGRARNTEAFF. Complete variable domain (other parts from reference TRBV29-1 and TRBJ1-1): SAVISQKPSRDICQRGTSLTIQCQVDSQVTMMFWYRQQPGQSLTLIATANQGSEATYESGFVIDKFPISRPNLTFSTLTVSNMSPEDSSIYLCTLGRARNTEAFFGQGTRLTVV.

This chain joins TRBV28 and TRBJ2-3; D not certain. Germline CDR1 and CDR2: MDHEN and SYDVKM. The V end was cut by 3 bases, the J end by 3 bases, with 7 bases between. The CDR3 sequence is 13 residues long. The CDR3 DNA sequence: TGTGCCAGCAGTTTGGGCCCTACAGATACGCAGTATTTT. This encodes CASSLGPTDTQYF.

This clonotype has a handful of counts. The chain joins TRBV28 to TRBJ1-1, with 7 bases fitting TRBD1. Germline CDR1 reads MDHEN; CDR2 reads SYDVKM. With V trimmed by 5 bases and J by 0 bases, 15 bases remained unmatched. The CDR3 is 18 residues long. The CDR3 region is CASSRRGRGFPMNTEAFF. The CDR3 DNA is TGTGCCAGCAGTCGAAGGGGGCGCGGCTTTCCCATGAACACTGAAGCTTTCTTT.

The rearrangement joins TRBV20-1 to TRBJ1-5; D may be TRBD1 (5 bases). The CDR3 totals 14 residues. Trimming pared 2 bases from V and 3 bases from J, leaving 11 bases between. From germline, CDR1 is DFQATT and CDR2 SNEGSKA (reference sequence). CDR3 coding DNA: TGCAGTGCTAGATCAGGGAGCCACAATCAGCCCCAGCATTTT. It yields the protein CSARSGSHNQPQHF.

The V and J genes are TRBV2 and TRBJ2-1; unclear D gene. The CDR3 is 11 residues long. The V end lost 7 bases, the J end lost 8 bases, and 9 bases lay between the germline ends. Germline lookup yields CDR1 SNHLY and CDR2 FYNNEI. The CDR3: CASKRWDEQFF. Here the CDR3 DNA reads TGTGCCAGCAAAAGGTGGGATGAGCAGTTCTTC.

This clonotype was observed at least ten times. This chain links TRBV7-9 with TRBJ2-1; perhaps TRBD2 as D (5 bases). The germline CDR1 and CDR2 sequences are SEHNR and FQNEAQ (reference sequence). This CDR3 is 14 amino acids long. The V end was cut by 0 bases, the J end by 7 bases, with 10 bases between. CDR3 in amino acids: CASSLALAQNEQFF. The CDR3 nucleotides read TGTGCCAGCAGCTTAGCGTTAGCGCAGAATGAGCAGTTCTTC. Variable domain in full (rest from reference TRBV7-9 and TRBJ2-1): DTGVSQNPRHKITKRGQNVTFRCDPISEHNRLYWYRQTLGQGPEFLTYFQNEAQLEKSRLLSDRFSAERPKGSFSTLEIQRTEQGDSAMYLCASSLALAQNEQFFGPGTRLTVL.

This clonotype was observed at least ten times. J is TRBJ1-4 and V is TRBV7-9, with D uncertain. The ends were cut back, 4 bases at V and 11 bases at J, with 8 bases in the middle. CDR1 SEHNR and CDR2 FQNEAQ come from the germline V gene (reference sequence). The CDR3 sequence is 11 residues long. The CDR3 region has the DNA TGTGCCAGCAGCTCGGTGGGGAAACTGTTTTTT. Amino acid sequence: CASSSVGKLFF. The whole variable domain, filled in from reference TRBV7-9 and TRBJ1-4, reads DTGVSQNPRHKITKRGQNVTFRCDPISEHNRLYWYRQTLGQGPEFLTYFQNEAQLEKSRLLSDRFSAERPKGSFSTLEIQRTEQGDSAMYLCASSSVGKLFFGSGTQLSVL.

This clonotype was seen ten or more times. V and J are TRBV7-2 and TRBJ2-3; possible D gene TRBD2, 5 bases. Trimming removed 4 bases from V and 3 bases from J, with 8 bases in between. The CDR3 is 13 amino acids. Germline assignment: CDR1 SGHTA and CDR2 FQGNSA. The CDR3 coding sequence is TGTGCCAGCAGCTCCTTAGCGACAGATACGCAGTATTTT. Its translation: CASSSLATDTQYF.

The chain joins TRBV15 to TRBJ1-6; 7 nucleotides match TRBD1. The trim removed 5 bases at V and 6 bases at J, leaving 10 bases unmatched. The CDR3 spans 16 residues. The germline gives CDR1 LNHNV, CDR2 YYDKDF (reference sequence). Here the CDR3 reads CATSARTGAGNSPLHF. The CDR3 coding sequence is TGTGCCACCAGCGCCCGAACAGGGGCCGGTAATTCACCCCTCCACTTT.

V is TRBV12-3 or TRBV12-4 and J is TRBJ2-2; the match to TRBD1 covers 9 bases. The V and J ends lost 7 bases and 6 bases, in that order; junction bases with no gene match: 6. CDR3 length equals 14 residues. CDR3 sequence reads: CASIGTGWSGELFF. DNA of the CDR3: TGTGCCAGCATTGGGACAGGGTGGTCCGGGGAGCTGTTTTTT.

V gene TRBV6-6 combines with J gene TRBJ2-6, with a weak D call TRBD1 (6 bases). Trimming stripped 5 bases from V and 0 bases from J, with 17 bases between. The CDR3 is made up of 18 amino acids. Per germline, CDR1 MNHNY and CDR2 SVGAGI (reference sequence). The CDR3: CASSAAGTKSSGANVLTF. The CDR3 nucleotides are TGTGCCAGCAGTGCTGCCGGGACAAAAAGCTCTGGGGCCAACGTCCTGACTTTC.

There are many counts of this clonotype. The chain employs TRBV6-6 and TRBJ1-5; unclear D gene. Germline V gene data show CDR1 as MNHNY and CDR2 as SVGAGI (reference sequence). With 2 bases removed from V and 5 bases from J, the gap between germline ends came to 10 bases. This CDR3 has 14 residues. CDR3 DNA sequence: TGTGCCAGCAGTTACGCGGCGGATCATCAGCCCCAGCATTTT. Amino acids: CASSYAADHQPQHF.

This clonotype was counted once. The DNA for the CDR3 is TGTGCCAGCAGCGTAGATAGCAAACACTACGCGTGGGGGCAGTTCTTC. Its protein product is CASSVDSKHYAWGQFF. This chain joins TRBV9 and TRBJ2-1, with unresolved D. V was shortened by 0 bases and J by 12 bases, with 22 bases between the two germline ends. This CDR3 is built from 16 residues. Germline V gives CDR1 SGDLS, CDR2 YYNGEE.

This clonotype was seen a few times. V and J are TRBV20-1 and TRBJ1-2; the match to TRBD1 covers 10 bases. From germline, CDR1 is DFQATT and CDR2 SNEGSKA (reference sequence). J lost 6 bases, V lost 4 bases, and 5 bases had no gene match. The CDR3 sequence is 13 residues long. The DNA of the CDR3 is TGCAGTGCTACTATGACAGGGGGCGATGGCTACACCTTC. Translation gives CSATMTGGDGYTF.

This clonotype has only a few counts. V is TRBV7-2 and J is TRBJ2-7; no firm D call. Germline CDR1 reads SGHTA; CDR2 reads FQGNSA. CDR3 length: 15 residues. V gave up 5 bases and J gave up 5 bases, with 19 bases separating them. The CDR3 region is CASSMSGVPQDEQYF. The CDR3, as DNA: TGTGCCAGCAGCATGTCGGGCGTCCCTCAGGACGAGCAGTACTTC.

This clonotype was counted only a few times. The chain joins TRBV7-2 to TRBJ2-3; 12 bases match TRBD2. V lost 5 bases, J lost 6 bases, and 6 bases stayed unmatched. Looked up from germline, CDR1 is SGHTA and CDR2 is FQGNSA. The CDR3 is 15 amino acids. The CDR3 reads CASSGSSGRADTQYF. CDR3 nucleotides: TGTGCCAGCAGCGGCTCTAGCGGGAGGGCCGATACGCAGTATTTT.

This clonotype appeared a few times. The gene calls are TRBV4-1 and TRBJ2-7; no definite D call. This CDR3 has 13 amino acids. V was trimmed by 10 bases and J by 2 bases, leaving 15 bases between them. Germline V CDR1 and CDR2: MGHRA, YSYEKL. The CDR3 DNA reads as TGCGCCACTATCTTTGCGCTAACCTACGAGCAGTACTTC. Its protein is CATIFALTYEQYF.

The genes are TRBV20-1 and TRBJ2-3, with TRBD2 matching over 10 bases. CDR3 length: 14 residues. Germline CDR1 reads DFQATT; CDR2 reads SNEGSKA (reference sequence). The V gene end was trimmed by 5 bases and the J gene end by 2 bases; junction bases not matched to a gene: 4. Here the CDR3 reads CSADGLADTDTQYF. The CDR3 DNA is TGCAGTGCTGACGGACTAGCGGACACAGATACGCAGTATTTT.

The table lists this clonotype with a few counts. This rearrangement joins TRBV5-1 to TRBJ2-5; 11 positions agree with TRBD2. CDR3 length: 15 amino acids. Germline V gene lookup returns CDR1 SGHRS and CDR2 YFSETQ. V shed 7 bases, J shed 4 bases, and the junction held 9 bases outside the gene matches. The CDR3 reads CASGTSGSRVETQYF. The CDR3 DNA reads TGCGCCAGCGGCACTAGCGGGAGTAGGGTAGAGACCCAGTACTTC.

This chain links TRBV20-1 with TRBJ2-2; TRBD2 is a possible D gene (6 bases). The length of the CDR3 is 15 residues. CDR1 is DFQATT, CDR2 SNEGSKA, per germline (reference sequence). The V end was cut by 5 bases, the J end by 4 bases, with 17 bases between. The CDR3 region has the DNA TGCAGTGCTGGGTCGGAGGGAAGGGGCACCGGGGAGCTGTTTTTT. Translation gives CSAGSEGRGTGELFF.

The rearrangement joins TRBV19 to TRBJ2-2; D might be TRBD1 or TRBD2, each matching 7 bases. The CDR3 spans 15 residues. CDR1 and CDR2 (germline): LNHDA, SQIVND (reference sequence). Trimming removed 3 bases from V and 7 bases from J, with 15 bases in between. CDR3 sequence reads: CASSIRAGQLGELFF. The CDR3 DNA is TGTGCCAGTAGTATCCGAGCGGGACAGCTCGGGGAGCTGTTTTTT.

This clonotype was recorded at least ten times. This chain connects TRBV6-1 to TRBJ2-2; D remains unclear. V was shortened by 3 bases and J by 3 bases, with 14 bases between the two germline ends. This CDR3 is built from 16 residues. The V gene's germline CDR1 is MNHNS and CDR2 SASEGT. The CDR3 DNA is TGTGCCAGCAGTGAGGACCGACTTTATGACACCGGGGAGCTGTTTTTT. Translating gives CASSEDRLYDTGELFF.